This TCR beta chain was sequenced during a study of molecular identifiers for immune sequencing clone quantification. The CDR3 runs 16 residues. Germline loops: CDR1 SQVTM, CDR2 ANQGSEA. Findings and caveats of the study: Spiked Jurkat TCR RNA from one cell was reportedly detectable among about 1 million naive cells.

TCRdb re-analysed the PCR reads in MiXCR, keeping a single row per CDR3 protein. The sample comprises about 70,000 distinct CDR3 sequences, about a sixth of which are singletons, and roughly 1.5% rests with the top ten. Using a CD8+CD4-CCR7+CD45RA+ phenotype, naive CD8 T cells were sorted. This clonotype was seen a handful of times. Its antigen is still unknown. It may be a read error: a sequence one base away is much more abundant. This chain joins TRBV29-1 and TRBJ2-1; a weak D match, TRBD1 (6 bases). Sequencing input: naive CD8+ T cells from blood, with Jurkat cell RNA spiked in. Subset specified: FACS-sorted CD8+CD4-CCR7+CD45RA+ naive T cells. This sequence was found in a human donor in good health. Some libraries in this study had Jurkat cell RNA spiked in. The CDR3 DNA sequence: TGCGGCGTTCTCGAACAGGGAAGTTTCTTTGACAATGAGCAGTTCTTC. Its translation: CGVLEQGSFFDNEQFF.